This T cell receptor (beta chain) came from a study of T cell clonality in common variable immunodeficiency. General study findings and limits: Shared TCRbeta clones were fewer between CVID subjects than controls. Patient heterogeneity in the CVID cohort limited correlations between repertoire features and clinical complications.

Profiled with immunoSEQ multiplex PCR; TCRdb holds only in-frame clones, not every one. This repertoire holds approximately 50,000 clones, and none appear only once. Patients and controls were mostly of Caucasian heritage. At least ten counts were recorded for this clone. What it recognizes is unknown. The sequence runs out 3 residues before the end of the CDR3; the remainder is reconstructed from the germline J gene. CDR1 is SGHTA and CDR2 is FQGNSA in the germline V gene. V was clipped by 11 bases and J by 2 bases; unmatched bases: 12. CDR3 size: 15 residues. This receptor was obtained from a person aged 18-70 years in good health. The chain couples TRBV7-2 to TRBJ2-3, with 8 positions matching TRBD2. Sequencing input: peripheral blood mononuclear cells. The CDR3 sequence: CAYRRGGLSTDTQYF. The sequenced CDR3 bases are TGTGCCTACCGACGGGGGGGTTTATCCACAGATACG.